This T cell receptor beta chain was documented in a study of preoperative IRX-2 immunotherapy in early breast cancer. Indicated treatment: preoperative locoregional IRX-2 cytokine immunotherapy. Patients received preoperative, locoregional IRX-2 cytokine immunotherapy in a phase Ib study. This table comes from immunoSEQ multiplex PCR, and its TCRdb copy is limited to in-frame clones, with some not included. The sample lists under 35,000 clones, about four fifths occurring once. The germline CDR1 and CDR2 sequences are SGHRS and YFSETQ. V trimming: 0 bases; J trimming: 5 bases; junction bases outside the gene matches: 8. The CDR3 totals 15 residues.

The rearrangement links TRBV5-1 to TRBJ2-7; 7 bases map to TRBD1. This TCR came from a human donor with breast cancer. The biological material was taken from a patient treated with IRX-2 immunotherapy. CDR3 in DNA: TGCGCCAGCAGCTTGGGAGAAATAGGGGGCGACGAGCAGTACTTC. Residues: CASSLGEIGGDEQYF.